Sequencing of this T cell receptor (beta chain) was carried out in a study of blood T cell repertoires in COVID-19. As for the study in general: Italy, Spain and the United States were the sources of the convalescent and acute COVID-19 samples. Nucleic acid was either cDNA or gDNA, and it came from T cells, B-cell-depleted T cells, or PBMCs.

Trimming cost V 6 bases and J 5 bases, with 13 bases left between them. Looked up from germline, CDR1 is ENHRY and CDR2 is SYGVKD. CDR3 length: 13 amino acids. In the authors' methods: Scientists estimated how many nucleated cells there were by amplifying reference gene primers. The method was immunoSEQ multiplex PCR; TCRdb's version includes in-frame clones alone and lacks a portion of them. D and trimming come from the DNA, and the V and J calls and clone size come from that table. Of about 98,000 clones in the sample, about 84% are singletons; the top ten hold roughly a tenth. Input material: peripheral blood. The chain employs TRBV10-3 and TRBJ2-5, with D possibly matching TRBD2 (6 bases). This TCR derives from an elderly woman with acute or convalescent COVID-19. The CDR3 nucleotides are TGTGCCATCAGGACTAGTATCGGGGAGACCCAGTACTTC. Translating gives CAIRTSIGETQYF.